The clone carrying this TCR beta chain has a handful of counts. Authors' data handling: For nucleated cells, counts were estimated from reference gene primer amplification. Assay used: immunoSEQ multiplex PCR; TCRdb lists only in-frame clones, some missing. That table furnishes V, J and clone size, whereas the DNA furnished D and trimming. Of about 39,000 clones in the sample, 85% to 90% are singletons; the top ten hold about 4.2%. This sample stems from a study of blood T cell repertoires in COVID-19. Across the whole study: COVID-19 samples from acute and convalescent phases originated in the United States, Italy and Spain.

Sequences were obtained from peripheral blood. The clonotype was recovered from a man in his sixties with acute or convalescent COVID-19.

The CDR3 here is CAWSVGLADTDTQYF. The CDR3, as DNA: TGTGCCTGGAGTGTGGGACTAGCAGACACAGATACGCAGTATTTT. The gene calls are TRBV30 and TRBJ2-3; 9 bases agree with TRBD2. The CDR3 is 15 amino acids. J gave up 2 bases and V 0 bases, and 3 bases lay outside the gene matches. The V gene's germline CDR1 is GTSNPN and CDR2 SVGIG (reference sequence).